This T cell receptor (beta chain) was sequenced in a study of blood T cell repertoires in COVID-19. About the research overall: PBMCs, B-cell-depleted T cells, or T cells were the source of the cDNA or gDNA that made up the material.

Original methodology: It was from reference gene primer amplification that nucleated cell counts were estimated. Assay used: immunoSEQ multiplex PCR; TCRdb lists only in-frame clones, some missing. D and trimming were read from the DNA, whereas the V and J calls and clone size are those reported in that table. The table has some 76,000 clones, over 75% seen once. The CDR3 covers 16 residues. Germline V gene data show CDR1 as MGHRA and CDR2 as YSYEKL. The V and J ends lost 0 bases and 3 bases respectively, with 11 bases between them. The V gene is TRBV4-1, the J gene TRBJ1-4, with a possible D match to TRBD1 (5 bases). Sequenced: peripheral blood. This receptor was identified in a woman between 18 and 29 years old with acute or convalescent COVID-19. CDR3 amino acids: CASSQDPGVPNEKLFF. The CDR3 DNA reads TGCGCCAGCAGCCAAGATCCGGGGGTGCCTAATGAAAAACTGTTTTTT.